This section outlines one TCR beta chain sequence together with its context. CDR1 and CDR2 from the germline V gene are SGHRS and YFSETQ. Trimming removed 1 base from V and 6 bases from J; junction bases left unmatched: 3. This CDR3 comprises 15 residues. Per the original methods: Reference gene primer amplification yielded estimated nucleated cell counts. Using immunoSEQ multiplex PCR, the repertoire was profiled, and TCRdb retains in-frame clones only, with some absent. Clonal size and the V and J genes are those of that table, whereas D and trimming came from the DNA. The sample has around 430,000 clones, 70% to 90% seen once. These data are taken from a study of blood T cell repertoires in COVID-19. Looking at the study overall: Sites across the United States, Italy and Spain contributed samples from acute and convalescent COVID-19.

This receptor was obtained from a woman in her 50s with COVID-19, enrolled during active disease. Sequencing was carried out using peripheral blood. This chain joins TRBV5-1 and TRBJ1-6; 8 bases line up with TRBD1. The CDR3 nucleotides read TGCGCCAGCAGCTTGAGAGGACAGGGTAATTCACCCCTCCACTTT. This sequence encodes CASSLRGQGNSPLHF.